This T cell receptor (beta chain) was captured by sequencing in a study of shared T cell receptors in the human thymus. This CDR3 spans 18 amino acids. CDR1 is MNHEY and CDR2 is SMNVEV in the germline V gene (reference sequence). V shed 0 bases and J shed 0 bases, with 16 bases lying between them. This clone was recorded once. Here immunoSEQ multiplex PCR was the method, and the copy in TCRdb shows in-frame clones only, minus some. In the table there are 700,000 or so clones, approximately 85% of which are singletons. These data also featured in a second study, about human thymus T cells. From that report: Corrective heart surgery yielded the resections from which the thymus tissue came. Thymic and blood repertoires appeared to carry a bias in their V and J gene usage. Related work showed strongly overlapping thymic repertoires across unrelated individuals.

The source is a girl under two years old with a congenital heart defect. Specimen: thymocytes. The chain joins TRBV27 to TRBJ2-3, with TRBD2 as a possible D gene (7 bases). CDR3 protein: CASSLSDGGLTSTDTQYF. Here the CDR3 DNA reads TGTGCCAGCAGTTTATCGGACGGGGGGCTTACTAGCACAGATACGCAGTATTTT.